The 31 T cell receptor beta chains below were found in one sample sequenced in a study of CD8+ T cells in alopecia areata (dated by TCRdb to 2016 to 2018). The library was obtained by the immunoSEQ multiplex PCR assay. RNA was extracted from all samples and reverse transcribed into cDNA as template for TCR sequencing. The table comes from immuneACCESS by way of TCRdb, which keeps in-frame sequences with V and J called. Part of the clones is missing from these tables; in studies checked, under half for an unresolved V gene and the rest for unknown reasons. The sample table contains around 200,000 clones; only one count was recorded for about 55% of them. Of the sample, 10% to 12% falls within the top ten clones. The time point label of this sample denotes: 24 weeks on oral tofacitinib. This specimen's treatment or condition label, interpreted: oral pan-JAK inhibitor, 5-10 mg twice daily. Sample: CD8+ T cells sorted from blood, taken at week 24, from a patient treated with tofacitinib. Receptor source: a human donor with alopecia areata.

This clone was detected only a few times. In DNA form, the CDR3 reads TGTGCCAGCAGCGCCGGCGATTTGCAAGGGCCTTTCTTT. Amino acid sequence: CASSAGDLQGPFF. J is TRBJ1-1 and V is TRBV5-6; no definite D call. The CDR3 loop spans 13 amino acids. Trimming took 4 bases from V and 12 from J, leaving 19 bases between them. From germline, CDR1 is SGHDT and CDR2 YYEEEE.

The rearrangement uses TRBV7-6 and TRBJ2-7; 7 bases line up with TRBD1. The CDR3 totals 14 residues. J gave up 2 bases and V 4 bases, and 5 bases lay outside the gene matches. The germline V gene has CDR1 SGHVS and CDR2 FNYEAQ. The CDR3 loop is CASSSDTGAYEQYF. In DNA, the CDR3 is TGTGCCAGCAGCTCCGATACAGGGGCCTACGAGCAGTACTTC.

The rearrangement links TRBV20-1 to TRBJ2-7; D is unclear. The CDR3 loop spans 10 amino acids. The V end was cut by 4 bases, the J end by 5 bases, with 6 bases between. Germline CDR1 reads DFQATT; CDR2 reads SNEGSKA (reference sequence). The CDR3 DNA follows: TGCAGTGCTACGCAACACGAGCAGTACTTC. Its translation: CSATQHEQYF.

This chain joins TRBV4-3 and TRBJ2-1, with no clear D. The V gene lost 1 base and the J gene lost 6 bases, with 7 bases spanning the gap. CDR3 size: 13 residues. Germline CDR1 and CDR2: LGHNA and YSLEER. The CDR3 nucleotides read TGCGCCAGCAGCCAAGTCACCTTCAATGAGCAGTTCTTC. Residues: CASSQVTFNEQFF.

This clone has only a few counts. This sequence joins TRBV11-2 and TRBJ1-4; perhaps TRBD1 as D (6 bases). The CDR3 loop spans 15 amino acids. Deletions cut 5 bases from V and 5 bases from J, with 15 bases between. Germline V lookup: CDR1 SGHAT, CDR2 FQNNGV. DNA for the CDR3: TGTGCCAGCAGCCCCCGTGGGGACATCAATGAAAAACTGTTTTTT. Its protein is CASSPRGDINEKLFF.

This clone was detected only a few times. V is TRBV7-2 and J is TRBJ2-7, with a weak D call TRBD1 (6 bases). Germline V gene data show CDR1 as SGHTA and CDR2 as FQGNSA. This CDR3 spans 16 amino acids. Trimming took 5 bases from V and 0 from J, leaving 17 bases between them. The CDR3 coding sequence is TGTGCCAGCAGCCCCCCTGGGGGACACAGCTCCTACGAGCAGTACTTC. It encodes CASSPPGGHSSYEQYF.

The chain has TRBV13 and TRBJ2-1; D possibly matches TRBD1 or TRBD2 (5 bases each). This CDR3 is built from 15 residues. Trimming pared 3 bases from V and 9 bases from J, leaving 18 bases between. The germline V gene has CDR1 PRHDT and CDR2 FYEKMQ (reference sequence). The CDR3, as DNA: TGTGCCAGCAGCTTTAAGGGACCAGCAATAAGTGAGCAGTTCTTC. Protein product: CASSFKGPAISEQFF.

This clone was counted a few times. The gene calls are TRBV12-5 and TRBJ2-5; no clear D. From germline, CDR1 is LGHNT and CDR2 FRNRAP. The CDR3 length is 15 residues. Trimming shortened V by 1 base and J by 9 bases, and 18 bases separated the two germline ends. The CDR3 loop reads CASGLDTGPGWAQYF. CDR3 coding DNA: TGTGCTAGTGGTTTGGATACCGGCCCAGGCTGGGCCCAGTACTTC.

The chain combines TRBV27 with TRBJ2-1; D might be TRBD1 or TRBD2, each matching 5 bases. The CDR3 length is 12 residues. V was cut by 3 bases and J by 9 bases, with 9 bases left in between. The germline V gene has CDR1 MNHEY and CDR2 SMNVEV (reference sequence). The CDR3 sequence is CASSLSGSEQFF. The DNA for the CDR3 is TGTGCCAGCAGTTTGTCAGGGAGTGAGCAGTTCTTC.

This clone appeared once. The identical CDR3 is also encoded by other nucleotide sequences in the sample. CDR3 DNA: TGTGCCAGCAGTTACTCGGGGCAAGAGACCCAGTACTTC. It codes for CASSYSGQETQYF. The gene calls are TRBV6-6 and TRBJ2-5; D is unresolved. This CDR3 spans 13 amino acids. V shed 0 bases and J shed 2 bases, with 4 bases lying between them. The germline V gene encodes CDR1 MNHNY and CDR2 SVGAGI (reference sequence).

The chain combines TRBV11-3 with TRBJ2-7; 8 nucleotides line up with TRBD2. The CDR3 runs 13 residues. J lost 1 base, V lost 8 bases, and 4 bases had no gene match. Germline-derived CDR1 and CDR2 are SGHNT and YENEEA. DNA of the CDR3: TGTGCCAGCTCTCGGGGGGGGTCCTACGAGCAGTACTTC. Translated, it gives CASSRGGSYEQYF.

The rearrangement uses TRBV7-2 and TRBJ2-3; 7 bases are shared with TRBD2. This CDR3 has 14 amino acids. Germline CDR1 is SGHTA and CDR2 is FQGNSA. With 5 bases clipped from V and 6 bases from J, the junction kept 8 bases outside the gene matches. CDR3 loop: CASSPFGLGDTQYF. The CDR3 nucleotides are TGTGCCAGCAGCCCCTTTGGACTAGGCGATACGCAGTATTTT.

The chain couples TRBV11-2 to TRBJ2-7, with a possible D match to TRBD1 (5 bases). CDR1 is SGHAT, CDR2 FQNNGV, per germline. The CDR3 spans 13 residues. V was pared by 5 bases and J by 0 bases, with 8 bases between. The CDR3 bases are TGTGCCAGCAGCCCCGACAGCTCCTACGAGCAGTACTTC. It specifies CASSPDSSYEQYF.

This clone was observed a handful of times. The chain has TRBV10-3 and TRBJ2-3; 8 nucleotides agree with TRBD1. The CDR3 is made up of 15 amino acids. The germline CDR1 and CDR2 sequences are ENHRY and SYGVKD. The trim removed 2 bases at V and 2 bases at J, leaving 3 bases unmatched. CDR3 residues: CAISEGQGNTDTQYF. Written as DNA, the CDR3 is TGTGCCATCAGTGAGGGACAGGGAAACACAGATACGCAGTATTTT.

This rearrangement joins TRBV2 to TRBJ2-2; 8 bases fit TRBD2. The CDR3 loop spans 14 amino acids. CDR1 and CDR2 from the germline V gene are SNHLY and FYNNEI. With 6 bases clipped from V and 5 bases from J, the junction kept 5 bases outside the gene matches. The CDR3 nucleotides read TGTGCCAGCAGCGGGGGGGCCGGGACCGGGGAGCTGTTTTTT. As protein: CASSGGAGTGELFF.

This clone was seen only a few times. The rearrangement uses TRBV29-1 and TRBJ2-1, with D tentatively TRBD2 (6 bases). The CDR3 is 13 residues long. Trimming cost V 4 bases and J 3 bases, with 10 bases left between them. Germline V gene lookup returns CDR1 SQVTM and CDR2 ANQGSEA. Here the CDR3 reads CSVVGGDYNEQFF. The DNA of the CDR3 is TGCAGCGTTGTCGGAGGGGACTACAATGAGCAGTTCTTC.

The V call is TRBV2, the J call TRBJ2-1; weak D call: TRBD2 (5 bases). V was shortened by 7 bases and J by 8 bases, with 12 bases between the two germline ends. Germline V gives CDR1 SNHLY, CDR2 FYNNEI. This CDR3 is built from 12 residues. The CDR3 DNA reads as TGTGCCAGCACTGCACTAGGCGATGAGCAGTTCTTC. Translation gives CASTALGDEQFF.

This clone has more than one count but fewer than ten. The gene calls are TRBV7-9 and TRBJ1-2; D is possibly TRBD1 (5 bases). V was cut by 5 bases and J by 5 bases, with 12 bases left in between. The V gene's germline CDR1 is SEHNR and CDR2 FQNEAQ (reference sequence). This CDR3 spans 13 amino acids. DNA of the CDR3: TGTGCCAGCAGCGCGGACACAAATTATGGCTACACCTTC. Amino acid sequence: CASSADTNYGYTF.

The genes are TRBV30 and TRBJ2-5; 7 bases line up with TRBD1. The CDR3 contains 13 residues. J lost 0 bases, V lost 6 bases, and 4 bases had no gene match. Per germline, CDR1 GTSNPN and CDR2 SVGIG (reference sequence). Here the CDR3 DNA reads TGTGCCTGTGGGACAGCAGACCAAGAGACCCAGTACTTC. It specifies CACGTADQETQYF.

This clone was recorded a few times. The CDR3 is CASSWDRGQEQYF. The CDR3 DNA reads TGCGCCAGCAGCTGGGACAGGGGGCAGGAGCAGTACTTC. The gene calls are TRBV5-1 and TRBJ2-7; 12 bases match TRBD1. Germline CDR1 is SGHRS and CDR2 is YFSETQ. V gave up 3 bases and J gave up 7 bases; unmatched junction bases: 2. The CDR3 loop spans 13 amino acids.

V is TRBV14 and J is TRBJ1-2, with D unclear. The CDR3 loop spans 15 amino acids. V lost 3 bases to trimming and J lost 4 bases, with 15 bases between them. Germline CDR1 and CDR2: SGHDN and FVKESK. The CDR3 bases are TGTGCCAGCAGCCATGACCCGGGCACACCCTATGGCTACACCTTC. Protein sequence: CASSHDPGTPYGYTF. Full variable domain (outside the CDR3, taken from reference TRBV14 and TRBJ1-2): EAGVTQFPSHSVIEKGQTVTLRCDPISGHDNLYWYRRVMGKEIKFLLHFVKESKQDESGMPNNRFLAERTGGTYSTLKVQPAELEDSGVYFCASSHDPGTPYGYTFGSGTRLTVV.

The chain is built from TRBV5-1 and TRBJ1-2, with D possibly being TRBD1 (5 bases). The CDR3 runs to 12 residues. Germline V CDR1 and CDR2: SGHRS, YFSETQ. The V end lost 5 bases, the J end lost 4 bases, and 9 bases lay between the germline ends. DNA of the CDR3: TGCGCCAGCAGTTCCGACAGCTATGGCTACACCTTC. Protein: CASSSDSYGYTF.

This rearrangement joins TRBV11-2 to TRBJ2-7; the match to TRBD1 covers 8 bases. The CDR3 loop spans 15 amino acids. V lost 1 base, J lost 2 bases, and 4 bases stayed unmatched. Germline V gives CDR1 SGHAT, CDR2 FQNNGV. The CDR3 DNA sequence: TGTGCCAGCAGCTTAGGATCGACAGGGGCCTACGAGCAGTACTTC. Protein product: CASSLGSTGAYEQYF.

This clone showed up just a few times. The CDR3 sequence: CASNMGTEAFF. DNA for the CDR3: TGTGCCAGTAACATGGGAACAGAAGCTTTCTTT. V and J are TRBV19 and TRBJ1-1; the D is unclear. Germline values: CDR1 LNHDA, CDR2 SQIVND (reference sequence). The length of the CDR3 is 11 residues. The ends were cut back, 7 bases at V and 8 bases at J, with 11 bases in the middle.

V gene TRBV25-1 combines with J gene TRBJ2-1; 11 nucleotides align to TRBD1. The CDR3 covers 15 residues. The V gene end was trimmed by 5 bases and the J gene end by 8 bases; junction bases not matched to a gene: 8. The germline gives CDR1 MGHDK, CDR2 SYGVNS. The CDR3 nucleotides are TGTGCCAGCAGTACCGGGACAGGGGGTTGGGATGAGCAGTTCTTC. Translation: CASSTGTGGWDEQFF.

The CDR3 DNA sequence: TGTGCCAGCAGCCACGGACTAGCGGGGACGACCTCCTACGAGCAGTACTTC. This gives the protein CASSHGLAGTTSYEQYF. The genes are TRBV13 and TRBJ2-7; TRBD2 matches 12 bases. Looked up from germline, CDR1 is PRHDT and CDR2 is FYEKMQ (reference sequence). This CDR3 is built from 17 residues. The V and J ends lost 5 bases and 0 bases, in that order; junction bases with no gene match: 8.

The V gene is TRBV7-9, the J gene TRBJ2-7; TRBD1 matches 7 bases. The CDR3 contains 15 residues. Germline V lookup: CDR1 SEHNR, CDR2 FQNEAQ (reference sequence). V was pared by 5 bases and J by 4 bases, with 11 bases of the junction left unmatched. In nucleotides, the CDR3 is TGTGCCAGCAGCATCACCGGGACAGCTTCTTACGAGCAGTACTTC. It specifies CASSITGTASYEQYF.

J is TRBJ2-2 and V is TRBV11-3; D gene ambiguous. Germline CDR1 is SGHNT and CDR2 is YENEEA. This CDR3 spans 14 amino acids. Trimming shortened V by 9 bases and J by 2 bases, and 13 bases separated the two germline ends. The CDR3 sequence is CASQDLPNTGELFF. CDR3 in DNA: TGTGCCAGTCAAGACCTTCCAAACACCGGGGAGCTGTTTTTT.

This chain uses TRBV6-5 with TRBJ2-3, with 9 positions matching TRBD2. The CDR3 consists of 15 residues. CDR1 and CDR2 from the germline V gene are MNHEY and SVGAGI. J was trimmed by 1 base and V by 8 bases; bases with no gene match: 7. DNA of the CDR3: TGTGCCAGCCGGAAACAGCGGGGGGGCACAGATACGCAGTATTTT. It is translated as CASRKQRGGTDTQYF.

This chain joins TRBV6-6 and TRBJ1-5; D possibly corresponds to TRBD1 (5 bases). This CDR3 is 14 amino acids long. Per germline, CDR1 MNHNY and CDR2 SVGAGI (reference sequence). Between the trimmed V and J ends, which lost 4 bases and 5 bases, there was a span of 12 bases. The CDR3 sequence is CASSSWDGYQPQHF. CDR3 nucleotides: TGTGCCAGCAGTTCATGGGACGGGTATCAGCCCCAGCATTTT.

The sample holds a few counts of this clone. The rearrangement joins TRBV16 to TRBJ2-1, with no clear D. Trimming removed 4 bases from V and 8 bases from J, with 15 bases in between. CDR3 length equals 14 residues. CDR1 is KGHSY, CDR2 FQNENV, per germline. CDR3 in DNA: TGTGCCAGCAGCCGGAAAGCTGGTTATGATGAGCAGTTCTTC. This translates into CASSRKAGYDEQFF.